There are many counts of the clone carrying this T cell receptor beta chain. Its target is unknown. Researchers tagged individual cDNA molecules with unique molecular identifiers. TCRdb re-called the 5' RACE reads with MiXCR, one entry per CDR3 protein. The sample includes 25,000 to 35,000 distinct CDR3 sequences, 2.9% of them seen just once. This sample is part of a study of early T cells in non-severe SARS-CoV-2 infection. Study background: RNA in bulk from unsorted whole blood was sequenced, and chains were unpaired. Overall study results and limits: Anti-spike CD8 responses were favored in VDJdb matching, and private and CD4 specificities were missed.

The V segment lost 4 bases and the J segment 4 bases; nucleotides outside the gene matches: 6. Germline V gene lookup returns CDR1 DFQATT and CDR2 SNEGSKA (reference sequence). This CDR3 is built from 15 residues. This chain uses TRBV20-1 with TRBJ2-1; 11 bases match TRBD2. Sequencing was performed on whole blood. The receptor was isolated from an adult who was a healthcare worker with PCR-confirmed SARS-CoV-2 infection or an uninfected control (not recorded which). The CDR3 DNA reads TGCAGTGCTAAACAGACTAGCGGGGCATACAATGAGCAGTTCTTC. It specifies CSAKQTSGAYNEQFF.